These 3 T cell receptor beta chains came from one sample sequenced in a study of T-cell memory formation after mild COVID-19. TCRdb passed the 5' RACE reads through MiXCR, listing each CDR3 protein once. The sample lists tens of thousands of distinct CDR3 sequences; 6% to 7% were seen once. Sequenced sample: PBMCs or a T cell subset sorted from them (not recorded which). The receptor source for this set is an adult who had mild COVID-19 (a few samples of this study predate the infection). Cell type and time point are not known.

A remark on this clonotype: This may stem from a read error, because a much larger clone lies one nucleotide away. The chain is built from TRBV9 and TRBJ2-1; D is possibly TRBD2 (5 bases). The length of the CDR3 is 17 residues. Trimming shortened V by 0 bases and J by 0 bases, and 13 bases separated the two germline ends. The germline V gene encodes CDR1 SGDLS and CDR2 YYNGEE. Written as DNA, the CDR3 is TGTGCCAGCAGCGTAGTTGGAGCGGTAGCCTCCTACAATGAGCAGTTCTTC. Protein: CASSVVGAVASYNEQFF. Full variable domain (remainder filled in from reference TRBV9 and TRBJ2-1): DSGVTQTPKHLITATGQRVTLRCSPRSGDLSVYWYQQSLDQGLQFLIQYYNGEERAKGNILERFSAQQFPDLHSELNLSSLELGDSALYFCASSVVGAVASYNEQFFGPGTRLTVL.

Many counts were recorded for this clonotype. The chain has TRBV10-3 and TRBJ2-7; the D gene is possibly TRBD1 (5 bases). The V and J ends lost 7 bases and 3 bases respectively, with 13 bases between them. The CDR3 length is 13 residues. The germline V gene has CDR1 ENHRY and CDR2 SYGVKD. The CDR3 loop reads CAITYRTDYEQYF. As DNA, the CDR3 is TGTGCCATCACCTACAGGACGGACTACGAGCAGTACTTC.

This clonotype was detected many times. The chain has TRBV5-4 and TRBJ1-5; the D gene is possibly TRBD1 (5 bases). Germline loops: CDR1 SGHNT, CDR2 YYREEE (reference sequence). This CDR3 is built from 14 residues. V shed 4 bases and J shed 4 bases, with 12 bases lying between them. CDR3 amino acids: CASSRAGTNQPQHF. In DNA, the CDR3 is TGTGCCAGCAGCCGTGCGGGGACTAATCAGCCCCAGCATTTT.